One TCR beta chain is described in this entry. Its antigen is unknown. The sample is drawn from a study of cytomegalovirus exposure and HLA in healthy donors. Study conclusions and caveats: Links to common viral pathogens appeared, in a later analysis, for several of the most significant clusters. It was likely that a cluster of highly shared sequence variants was a sequencing artifact.

Primers for the PCR totalled 60 Vbeta and 13 Jbeta. Sequencing was performed with immunoSEQ multiplex PCR; in TCRdb, only in-frame clones are kept and a portion is missing. This table has 200,000 or so clones, over 60% appearing once. This clonotype was obtained from a man in his forties in good health and CMV-seronegative. Sequenced sample: PBMCs.

In DNA form, the CDR3 reads TGCAGCGGGGGAGTCTCCTACAATGAGCAGTTCTTC. It encodes CSGGVSYNEQFF. The rearrangement uses TRBV29-1 and TRBJ2-1, with D possibly being TRBD2 (5 bases). V lost 7 bases to trimming and J lost 0 bases, with 7 bases between them. This CDR3 contains 12 residues. Germline V gene lookup returns CDR1 SQVTM and CDR2 ANQGSEA.